These 5 T cell receptor beta chains were sequenced from one sample in a study of persistence of HIV-infected CD4 T cells. This was the immunoSEQ version 4 assay in survey mode. The protocol was immunoSEQ multiplex PCR, while the TCRdb copy is restricted to in-frame clones and leaves out a portion. The sample has over 35,000 clones; 70% to 90% are singletons. Their antigen targets remain unknown. Anti-CD3/anti-CD28 beads served as a nonspecific positive control stimulus. Sorting of responding CD4+ T cells relied on upregulated CD40 ligand together with CD69. The sequencing used CD4+ T cells sorted from PBMCs after roughly 18-hour stimulation, collected from a patient who received antiretroviral therapy. All receptors come from an adult man with HIV who was CMV-seropositive.

The chain couples TRBV5-1 to TRBJ1-1; 11 bases are shared with TRBD1. The CDR3 spans 15 residues. Germline assignment: CDR1 SGHRS and CDR2 YFSETQ. V was clipped by 3 bases and J by 5 bases; unmatched bases: 6. The CDR3: CASSSGTGGRTEAFF. CDR3 nucleotide sequence: TGCGCCAGCAGCTCGGGGACAGGGGGTAGGACTGAAGCTTTCTTT. The full variable domain, in which reference TRBV5-1 and TRBJ1-1 provide the parts outside the CDR3, is KAGVTQTPRYLIKTRGQQVTLSCSPISGHRSVSWYQQTPGQGLQFLFEYFSETQRNKGNFPGRFSGRQFSNSRSEMNVSTLELGDSALYLCASSSGTGGRTEAFFGQGTRLTVV.

This clone was recorded once. The chain combines TRBV5-1 with TRBJ1-1, with TRBD1 matching over 8 bases. The junction had 3 bases not matched to a gene; V was cut back by 3 bases and J by 2 bases. The CDR3 sequence is 14 residues long. The germline V gene encodes CDR1 SGHRS and CDR2 YFSETQ. CDR3 sequence (DNA): TGCGCCAGCAGCTCAGGACAGGGAAACACTGAAGCTTTCTTT. It specifies CASSSGQGNTEAFF.

This CDR3 is CASSENRDSQASNQPQHF. The CDR3, as DNA: TGTGCCAGCAGTGAAAACCGGGACAGCCAAGCTAGCAATCAGCCCCAGCATTTT. This chain connects TRBV25-1 to TRBJ1-5; 7 bases map to TRBD1. CDR1 MGHDK and CDR2 SYGVNS come from the germline V gene. Trimming at V came to 2 bases and at J to 0 bases, leaving 10 bases not matched to a gene. This CDR3 has 18 residues.

This clone was observed a single time. The rearrangement joins TRBV5-4 to TRBJ2-3; D is possibly TRBD1 or TRBD2 (5 bases each). V lost 4 bases, J lost 4 bases, and 16 bases lay in between. The germline gives CDR1 SGHNT, CDR2 YYREEE (reference sequence). There are 15 residues in the CDR3. The CDR3 DNA is TGTGCCAGCAGCCTAGTAGGGGAGATGGCAGATACGCAGTATTTT. Translation: CASSLVGEMADTQYF.

This chain joins TRBV28 and TRBJ2-5; 8 bases align to TRBD1. The germline CDR1 and CDR2 sequences are MDHEN and SYDVKM. The V gene end was trimmed by 4 bases and the J gene end by 6 bases; junction bases not matched to a gene: 4. This CDR3 is built from 13 residues. The CDR3 reads CASSYSRGQTQYF. The CDR3 DNA reads as TGTGCCAGCAGTTACTCCAGGGGGCAGACCCAGTACTTC. The entire variable domain, with the rest obtained from reference TRBV28 and TRBJ2-5, is as follows: DVKVTQSSRYLVKRTGEKVFLECVQDMDHENMFWYRQDPGLGLRLIYFSYDVKMKEKGDIPEGYSVSREKKERFSLILESASTNQTSMYLCASSYSRGQTQYFGPGTRLLVL.